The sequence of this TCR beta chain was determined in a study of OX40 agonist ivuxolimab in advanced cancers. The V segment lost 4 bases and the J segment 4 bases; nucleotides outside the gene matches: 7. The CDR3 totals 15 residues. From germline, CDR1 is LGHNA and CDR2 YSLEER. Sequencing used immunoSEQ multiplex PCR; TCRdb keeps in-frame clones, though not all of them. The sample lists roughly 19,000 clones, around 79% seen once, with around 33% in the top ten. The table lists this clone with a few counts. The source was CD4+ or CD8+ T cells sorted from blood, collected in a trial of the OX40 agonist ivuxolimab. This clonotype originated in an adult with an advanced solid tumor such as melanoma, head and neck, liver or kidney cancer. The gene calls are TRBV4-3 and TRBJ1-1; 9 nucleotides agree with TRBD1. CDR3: CASSPHSTGGTEAFF. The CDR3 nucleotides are TGCGCCAGCAGCCCTCACTCGACAGGGGGCACTGAAGCTTTCTTT.